The present T cell receptor beta chain was sequenced within a study of shared clonotypes between healthy human individuals. The germline V gene has CDR1 LNHDA and CDR2 SQIVND (reference sequence). The V and J ends lost 2 bases and 8 bases respectively, with 14 bases between them. CDR3 length: 14 amino acids. The naive CD8 population came from CD45RO-negative cells selected for CCR7, without terminally differentiated effector memory CD45RA+ cells. Produced via immunoSEQ multiplex PCR; TCRdb's table is partial and in-frame only. The repertoire holds some 2,100,000 clones, with under 95% as singletons. The specimen was naive CD8+ T cells from PBMCs. The receptor comes from a man between 18 and 35 years old in good health. Some clones in this sample may be carry-over from other donors' samples. The chain combines TRBV19 with TRBJ2-3, with no clear D. CDR3 sequence reads: CASSISLPVGTQYF. The CDR3 DNA follows: TGTGCCAGTAGTATATCACTGCCGGTGGGTACGCAGTATTTT.